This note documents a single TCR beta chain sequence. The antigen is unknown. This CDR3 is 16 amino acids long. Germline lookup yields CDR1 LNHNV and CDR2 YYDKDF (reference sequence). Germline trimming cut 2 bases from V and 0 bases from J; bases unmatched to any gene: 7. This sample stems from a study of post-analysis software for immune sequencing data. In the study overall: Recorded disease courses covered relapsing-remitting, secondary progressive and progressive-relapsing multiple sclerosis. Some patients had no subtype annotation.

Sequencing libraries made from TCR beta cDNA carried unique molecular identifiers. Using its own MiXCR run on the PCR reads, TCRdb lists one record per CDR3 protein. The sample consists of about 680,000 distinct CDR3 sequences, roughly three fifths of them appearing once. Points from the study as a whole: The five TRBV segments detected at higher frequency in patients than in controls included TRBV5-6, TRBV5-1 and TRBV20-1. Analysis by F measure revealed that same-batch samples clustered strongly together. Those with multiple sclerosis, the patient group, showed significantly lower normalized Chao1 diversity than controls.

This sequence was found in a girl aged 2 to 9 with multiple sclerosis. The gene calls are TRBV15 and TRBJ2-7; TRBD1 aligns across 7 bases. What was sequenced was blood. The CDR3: CATSRLTGQYSYEQYF. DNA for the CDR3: TGTGCCACCAGCAGATTAACGGGACAGTACTCCTACGAGCAGTACTTC.